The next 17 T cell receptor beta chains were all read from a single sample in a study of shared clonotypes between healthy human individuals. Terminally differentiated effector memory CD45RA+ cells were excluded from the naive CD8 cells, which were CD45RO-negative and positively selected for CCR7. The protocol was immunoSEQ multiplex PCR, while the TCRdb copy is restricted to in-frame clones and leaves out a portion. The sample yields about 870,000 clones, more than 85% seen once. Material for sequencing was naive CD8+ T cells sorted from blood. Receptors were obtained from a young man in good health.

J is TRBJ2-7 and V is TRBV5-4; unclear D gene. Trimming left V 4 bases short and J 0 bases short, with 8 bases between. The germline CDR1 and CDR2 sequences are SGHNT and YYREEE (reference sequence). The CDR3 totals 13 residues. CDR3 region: CASSEISSYEQYF. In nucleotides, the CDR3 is TGTGCCAGCAGCGAGATCAGCTCCTACGAGCAGTACTTC. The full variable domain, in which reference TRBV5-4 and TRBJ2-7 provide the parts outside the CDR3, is ETGVTQSPTHLIKTRGQQVTLRCSSQSGHNTVSWYQQALGQGPQFIFQYYREEENGRGNFPPRFSGLQFPNYSSELNVNALELDDSALYLCASSEISSYEQYFGPGTRLTVT.

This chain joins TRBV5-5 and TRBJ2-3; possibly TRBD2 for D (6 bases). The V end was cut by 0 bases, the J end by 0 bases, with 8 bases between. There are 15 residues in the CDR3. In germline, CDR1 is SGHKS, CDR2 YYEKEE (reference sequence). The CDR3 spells CASSLVGLSTDTQYF. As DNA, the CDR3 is TGTGCCAGCAGCTTGGTAGGACTAAGCACAGATACGCAGTATTTT. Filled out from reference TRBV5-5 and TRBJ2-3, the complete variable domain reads DAGVTQSPTHLIKTRGQQVTLRCSPISGHKSVSWYQQVLGQGPQFIFQYYEKEERGRGNFPDRFSARQFPNYSSELNVNALLLGDSALYLCASSLVGLSTDTQYFGPGTRLTVL.

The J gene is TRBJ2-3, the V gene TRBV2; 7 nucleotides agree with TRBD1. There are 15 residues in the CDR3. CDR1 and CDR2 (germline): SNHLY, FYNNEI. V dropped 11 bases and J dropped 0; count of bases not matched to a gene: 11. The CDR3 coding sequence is TGTGCCGGCAAGGGGGCATTCGGTAGCACAGATACGCAGTATTTT. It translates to CAGKGAFGSTDTQYF.

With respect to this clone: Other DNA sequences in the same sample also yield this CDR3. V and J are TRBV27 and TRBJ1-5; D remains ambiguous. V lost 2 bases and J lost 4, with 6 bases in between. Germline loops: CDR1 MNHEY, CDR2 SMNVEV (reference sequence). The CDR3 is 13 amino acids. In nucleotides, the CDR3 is TGTGCCAGCAGTTTAAGTGGGAATCAGCCCCAGCATTTT. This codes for CASSLSGNQPQHF.

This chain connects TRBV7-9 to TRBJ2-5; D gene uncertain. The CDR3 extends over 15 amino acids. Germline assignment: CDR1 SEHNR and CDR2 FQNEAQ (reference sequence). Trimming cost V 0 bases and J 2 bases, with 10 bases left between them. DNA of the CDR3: TGTGCCAGCAGCTTAGCCCCGGGCACTCAAGAGACCCAGTACTTC. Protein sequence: CASSLAPGTQETQYF.

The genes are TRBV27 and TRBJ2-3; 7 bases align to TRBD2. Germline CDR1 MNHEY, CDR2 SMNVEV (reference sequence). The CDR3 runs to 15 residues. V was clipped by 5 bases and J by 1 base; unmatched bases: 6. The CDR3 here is CASSPQAGGTDTQYF. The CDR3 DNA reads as TGTGCCAGCAGTCCCCAGGCGGGAGGCACAGATACGCAGTATTTT.

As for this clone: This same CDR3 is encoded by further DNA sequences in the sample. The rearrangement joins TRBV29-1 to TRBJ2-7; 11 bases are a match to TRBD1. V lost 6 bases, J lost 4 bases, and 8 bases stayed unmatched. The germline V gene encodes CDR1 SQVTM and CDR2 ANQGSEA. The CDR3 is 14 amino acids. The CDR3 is CSVAGTGGSYEQYF. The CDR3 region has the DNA TGCAGCGTGGCCGGGACAGGGGGTAGTTACGAGCAGTACTTC.

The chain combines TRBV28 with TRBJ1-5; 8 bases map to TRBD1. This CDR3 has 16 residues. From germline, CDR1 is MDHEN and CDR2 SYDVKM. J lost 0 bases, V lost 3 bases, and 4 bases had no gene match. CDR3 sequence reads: CASSFGQGYSNQPQHF. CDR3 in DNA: TGTGCCAGCAGTTTTGGACAGGGATATAGCAATCAGCCCCAGCATTTT.

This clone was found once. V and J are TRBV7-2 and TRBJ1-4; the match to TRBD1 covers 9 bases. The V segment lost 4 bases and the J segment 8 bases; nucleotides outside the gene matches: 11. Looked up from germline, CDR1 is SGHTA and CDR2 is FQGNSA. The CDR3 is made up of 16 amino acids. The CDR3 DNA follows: TGTGCCAGCAGCTCTCGTGGGACAGGGTGGGTCGAAAAACTGTTTTTT. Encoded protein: CASSSRGTGWVEKLFF.

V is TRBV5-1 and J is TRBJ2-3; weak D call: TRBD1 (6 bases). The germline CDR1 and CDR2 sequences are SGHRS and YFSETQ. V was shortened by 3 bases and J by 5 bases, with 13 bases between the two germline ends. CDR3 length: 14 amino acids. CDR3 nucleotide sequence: TGCGCCAGCAGCTCTTGGGGGCTCGAAGATACGCAGTATTTT. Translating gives CASSSWGLEDTQYF.

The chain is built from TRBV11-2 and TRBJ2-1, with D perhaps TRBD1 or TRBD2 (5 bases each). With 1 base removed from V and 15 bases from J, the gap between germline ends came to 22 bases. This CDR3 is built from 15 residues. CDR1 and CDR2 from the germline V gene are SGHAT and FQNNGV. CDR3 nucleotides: TGTGCCAGCAGCTTAGGCCCCCCTGGGGACGCGGGTACGTTCTTC. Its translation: CASSLGPPGDAGTFF. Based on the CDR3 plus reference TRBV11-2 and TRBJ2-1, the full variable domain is EAGVAQSPRYKIIEKRQSVAFWCNPISGHATLYWYQQILGQGPKLLIQFQNNGVVDDSQLPKDRFSAERLKGVDSTLKIQPAKLEDSAVYLCASSLGPPGDAGTFFGPGTRLTVL.

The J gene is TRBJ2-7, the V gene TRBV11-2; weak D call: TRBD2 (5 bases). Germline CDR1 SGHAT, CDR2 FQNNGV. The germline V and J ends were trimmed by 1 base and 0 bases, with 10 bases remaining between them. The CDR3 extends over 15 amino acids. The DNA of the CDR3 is TGTGCCAGCAGCTTAGCGGTCAGCGGCTCCTACGAGCAGTACTTC. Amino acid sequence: CASSLAVSGSYEQYF.

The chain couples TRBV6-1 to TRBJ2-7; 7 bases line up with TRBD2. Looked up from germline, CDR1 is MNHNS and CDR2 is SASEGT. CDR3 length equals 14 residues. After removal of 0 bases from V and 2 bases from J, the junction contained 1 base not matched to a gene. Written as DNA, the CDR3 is TGTGCCAGCAGTGAAGCTCGGGAGGCCTACGAGCAGTACTTC. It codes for CASSEAREAYEQYF.

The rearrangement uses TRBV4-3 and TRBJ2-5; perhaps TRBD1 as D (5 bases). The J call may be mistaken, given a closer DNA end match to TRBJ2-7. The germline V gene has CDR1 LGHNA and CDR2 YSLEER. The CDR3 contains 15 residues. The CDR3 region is CASSRYTGFSYEQYF. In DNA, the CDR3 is TGCGCCAGCAGCCGGTACACAGGTTTCTCCTACGAGCAGTACTTC.

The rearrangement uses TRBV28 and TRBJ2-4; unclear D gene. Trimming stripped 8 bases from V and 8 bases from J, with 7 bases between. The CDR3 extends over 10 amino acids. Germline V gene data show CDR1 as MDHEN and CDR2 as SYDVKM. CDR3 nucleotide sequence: TGTGCCAGCCGTCGGGACATTCAGTACTTC. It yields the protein CASRRDIQYF.

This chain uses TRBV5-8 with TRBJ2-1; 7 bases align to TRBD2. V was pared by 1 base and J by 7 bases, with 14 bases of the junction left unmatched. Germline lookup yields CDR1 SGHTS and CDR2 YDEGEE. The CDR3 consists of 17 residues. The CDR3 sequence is CASSLFDFSGAENEQFF. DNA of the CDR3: TGTGCCAGCAGCTTGTTTGATTTCAGCGGGGCCGAAAATGAGCAGTTCTTC.

The chain's CDR3 is CASNAGVADTQYF. The CDR3 nucleotides are TGTGCCAGTAACGCGGGTGTGGCAGATACGCAGTATTTT. The chain joins TRBV6-5 to TRBJ2-3; tentative D call: TRBD2 (5 bases). Germline loops: CDR1 MNHEY, CDR2 SVGAGI. Between the trimmed V and J ends, which lost 9 bases and 4 bases, there was a span of 14 bases. The CDR3 extends over 13 amino acids.